This T cell receptor beta chain was found in a study of T cell clusters in autoimmune cytopenias. Points from the study as a whole: Clustering suggested that physiological T cell clusters were missing in primary autoimmune cytopenia patients.

Germline values: CDR1 MNHEY, CDR2 SVGEGT. The CDR3 is made up of 16 amino acids. As to this clonotype: The target antigen is unknown.

TRB was amplified from 250 ng of peripheral blood genomic DNA per sample. Multiplex touch-down PCR amplified TRB using TRB-A and TRB-B pools in one tube. TCRdb re-called the multiplex PCR reads, yielding one record per CDR3 amino acid sequence without DNA. The sample table includes more than 4,500 distinct CDR3 sequences. This same sample was also part of a study on T cell repertoires in aging, cancer and after chemotherapy. From that study: Age-matched healthy donors had significantly more diverse, less clonal blood TCR repertoires than untreated cancer patients. These repertoire data do not allow conclusions about immunological memory after chemotherapy.

The receptor's source is a human donor in good health. The specimen sequenced was peripheral blood. This rearrangement joins TRBV6-2 or TRBV6-3 to TRBJ2-7; with no DNA, the TCRdb D assignment of TRBD1 cannot be verified. The CDR3 loop is CASSPWRGSSSYEQYF.